This T cell receptor beta chain was identified in a study of Ad26.COV2.S vaccination and SARS-CoV-2 variants. Study-level background: Trial arm assignment for the donor was COV1001 Ad26.COV2.S. The authors gave Ad26.COV2.S intramuscularly, either once or twice 56 days apart. Broader study findings: The study found higher spike-specific TCR breadth in vaccine than placebo recipients. Vaccine recipients and placebo recipients showed similar non-spike TCR breadth.

Treatment meaning: around 19 received Ad26.COV2.S at low or high dose, single or two shots; about 5 received placebo; per-sample allocation not given. The samples were gathered on day 63 after the first injection of vaccine or placebo. Trimming removed 5 bases from V and 5 bases from J, with 10 bases in between. The CDR3 runs to 13 residues. Germline lookup yields CDR1 MNHEY and CDR2 SVGAGI. Profiling relied on immunoSEQ multiplex PCR, and the TCRdb table lists in-frame clones only, not all of them. Here the sample spans hundreds of thousands of clones, 80% to 90% being singletons. As to this clone: The antigen is not known.

The input for sequencing was peripheral blood, taken in a trial of Ad26.COV2.S vaccine versus placebo. The origin of this receptor is a person aged 18 to 65 who received the Ad26.COV2.S COVID-19 vaccine or a placebo. This chain connects TRBV6-5 to TRBJ1-5; D gene ambiguous. CDR3 in amino acids: CASSLGNYQPQHF. CDR3 sequence (DNA): TGTGCCAGCAGTCTCGGGAACTATCAGCCCCAGCATTTT.